Below, one T cell receptor (beta chain) is given with its context. The antigen is undetermined. The CDR3 is 14 amino acids. Germline V CDR1 and CDR2: SGHAT, FQNNGV. V was clipped by 2 bases and J by 4 bases, with 11 bases between them. Per the original methods: Individual samples carried between roughly 23,224 and 700,000 TCRs, with about 88,000 as the median. TCRdb recomputed calls from the RACE reads with MiXCR, one row per CDR3 protein. What appears here as the V and J calls and clone size reflects TCRdb's work, not the paper's. The table shows over 300,000 distinct CDR3 sequences, with roughly 5% occurring only once. This sample is drawn from a study of human T cells and chemical hapten exposure. Regarding the study as a whole: TCRs at high frequency, those above 1 in 1000, did not change with DPC sensitization. The donors suffered from alopecia, so their immune response may not match that of healthy people. Expanded TCRs created a significantly greater count of big CDR3 similarity clusters than controls did.

Sample time point: pre-sensitization, week 0. Indicated treatment: therapeutic diphenylcyclopropenone sensitization with weekly scalp DPC. The sequence derives from a woman in her 50s with alopecia areata. Some clones in this sample may be carry-over from other donors' samples. The sample in question was whole blood, obtained in connection with sensitization to the hapten diphenylcyclopropenone (DPC). The V and J genes are TRBV11-2 and TRBJ1-1; D uncertain. The CDR3 is CASSLRQAGTEAFF. DNA of the CDR3: TGTGCCAGCAGCTTACGGCAGGCTGGCACTGAAGCTTTCTTT. The complete variable domain, with remaining parts taken from reference TRBV11-2 and TRBJ1-1, reads EAGVAQSPRYKIIEKRQSVAFWCNPISGHATLYWYQQILGQGPKLLIQFQNNGVVDDSQLPKDRFSAERLKGVDSTLKIQPAKLEDSAVYLCASSLRQAGTEAFFGQGTRLTVV.